This T cell receptor beta chain was obtained from a study of T cells in Graves' hyperthyroidism and ophthalmopathy. Turning to the study itself: Blood from the periphery was taken at initial diagnosis, before any treatment.

TCR beta CDR3 region amplification was performed from RNA transcripts. RT-PCR in the first round (using the HTBI primer set) targeted the TCR CDR3. Using its own MiXCR run on the multiplex PCR reads, TCRdb lists one record per CDR3 protein. The data contain about 380,000 distinct CDR3 sequences, roughly 13% of them singletons. CDR1 is SQVTM, CDR2 ANQGSEA, per germline. CDR3 size: 13 residues. The junction had 4 bases not matched to a gene; V was cut back by 6 bases and J by 0 bases. This clonotype was found many times. Its antigen is as yet unknown. Study-wide results and limits: In simple terms, a model built on 13 V-J features told ophthalmopathy apart from stable hyperthyroidism. Most clonotypes that expanded in the thyroid above 0.001 also showed up in blood.

The receptor comes from a young man with Graves' hyperthyroidism that later progressed to Graves' ophthalmopathy. The V gene is TRBV29-1, the J gene TRBJ1-1; 7 bases fit TRBD1. Material: blood. CDR3 nucleotides: TGCAGCGTGACAGGGTTCCTGAACACTGAAGCTTTCTTT. Translated: CSVTGFLNTEAFF.